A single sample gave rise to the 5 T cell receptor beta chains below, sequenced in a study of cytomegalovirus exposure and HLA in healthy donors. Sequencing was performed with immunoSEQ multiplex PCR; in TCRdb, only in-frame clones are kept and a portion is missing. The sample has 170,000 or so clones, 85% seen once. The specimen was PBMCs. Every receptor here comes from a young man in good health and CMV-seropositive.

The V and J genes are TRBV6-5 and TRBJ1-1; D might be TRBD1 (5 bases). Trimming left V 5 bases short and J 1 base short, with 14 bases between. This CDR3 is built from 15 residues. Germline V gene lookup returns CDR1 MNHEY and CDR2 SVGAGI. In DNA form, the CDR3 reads TGTGCCAGCAGTCCTCCGACAGCGCAGAACACTGAAGCTTTCTTT. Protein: CASSPPTAQNTEAFF.

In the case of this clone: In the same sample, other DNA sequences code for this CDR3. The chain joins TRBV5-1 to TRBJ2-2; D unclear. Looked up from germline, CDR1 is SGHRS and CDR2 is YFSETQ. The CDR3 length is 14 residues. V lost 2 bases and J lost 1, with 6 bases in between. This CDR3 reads CASSLYGNTGELFF. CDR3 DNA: TGCGCCAGCAGCTTATACGGGAACACCGGGGAGCTGTTTTTT.

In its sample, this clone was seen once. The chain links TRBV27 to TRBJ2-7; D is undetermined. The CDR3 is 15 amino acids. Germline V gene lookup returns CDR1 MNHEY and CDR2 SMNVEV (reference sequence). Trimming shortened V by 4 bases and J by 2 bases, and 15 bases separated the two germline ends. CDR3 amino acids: CASSYTRSSTYEQYF. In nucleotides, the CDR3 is TGTGCCAGCAGTTACACCCGCAGTTCGACCTACGAGCAGTACTTC.

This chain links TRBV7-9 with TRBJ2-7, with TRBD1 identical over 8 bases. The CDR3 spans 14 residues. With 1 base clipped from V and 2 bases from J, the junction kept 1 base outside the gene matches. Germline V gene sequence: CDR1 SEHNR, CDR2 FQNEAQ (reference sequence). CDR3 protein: CASSLGQGTYEQYF. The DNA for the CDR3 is TGTGCCAGCAGCTTAGGACAGGGGACCTACGAGCAGTACTTC. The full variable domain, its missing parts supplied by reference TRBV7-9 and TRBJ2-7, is DTGVSQNPRHKITKRGQNVTFRCDPISEHNRLYWYRQTLGQGPEFLTYFQNEAQLEKSRLLSDRFSAERPKGSFSTLEIQRTEQGDSAMYLCASSLGQGTYEQYFGPGTRLTVT.

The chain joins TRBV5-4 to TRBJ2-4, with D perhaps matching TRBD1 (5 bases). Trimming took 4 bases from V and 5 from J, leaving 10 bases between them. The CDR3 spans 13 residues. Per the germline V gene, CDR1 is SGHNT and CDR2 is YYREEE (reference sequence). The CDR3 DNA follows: TGTGCCAGCAGCCTAGTGACAGAAAACATTCAGTACTTC. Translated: CASSLVTENIQYF.